This entry features one TCR beta chain sequence. Its antigen is not identified. The data stem from a study of T-cell reconstitution after alpha-beta-depleted transplantation in children. A TCRbeta library incorporating unique molecular identifiers was prepared. TCRdb recomputed calls from the PCR reads with MiXCR, one row per CDR3 protein. The data hold some 95,000 distinct CDR3 sequences, with about 25% observed a single time. Whole-study results and caveats: Some patients owed their high day-60 TCRbeta diversity to surviving recipient T cells and thymic progenitors. One year after transplant, T-cell counts and diversity came mostly from newly produced T cells. Reportedly, alpha-beta T cells present about two months post-transplant originated from several hundred expanded clones of graft origin.

This CDR3 region has 13 residues. The germline V gene encodes CDR1 DFQATT and CDR2 SNEGSKA (reference sequence). Losses at the gene ends were 6 bases for V and 5 bases for J; bases not matched to a gene: 8. The TCR originated in a boy aged 2 to 10 with acute lymphoblastic leukemia, due to receive a stem cell transplant. This chain links TRBV20-1 with TRBJ2-5; 8 nucleotides match TRBD1. The specimen comprised PBMCs, sampled before TCRalphabeta/CD19-depleted stem cell transplant. In nucleotides, the CDR3 is TGCAGTGCAGCTGGCAGGGGGCTGGAGACCCAGTACTTC. This gives the protein CSAAGRGLETQYF.